This T cell receptor (beta chain) was sequenced during a study of blood T cells in healthy people across ages. Regarding the study as a whole: Any conclusive comparison of naive versus antigen-experienced cells was prevented by using unsorted PBMCs. Getting older went along with TCR beta diversity per million T cells dropping roughly linearly.

The draw of peripheral blood yielded ten milliliters from each donor. Per sample, no less than 5 micrograms of total RNA were extracted. The V gene lost 2 bases and the J gene lost 0 bases, with 5 bases spanning the gap. Germline V gene sequence: CDR1 DFQATT, CDR2 SNEGSKA (reference sequence). The CDR3 runs to 14 residues. Of note for this clonotype: Its target is not known.

The use of a sample-barcoded 5' primer and a J-beta primer mix characterized a second PCR of about 7 to 12 cycles. TCRdb re-analysed the 5' RACE reads in MiXCR, keeping a single row per CDR3 protein. Here the sample spans over 1,500,000 distinct CDR3 sequences, about two fifths being singletons. The TCR comes from a human donor in good health. The gene calls are TRBV20-1 and TRBJ1-6; no firm D call. Sequenced input: blood. The CDR3 here is CSARRPSYNSPLHF. The CDR3, as DNA: TGCAGTGCTAGACGGCCCTCCTATAATTCACCCCTCCACTTT.